The 9 T cell receptor beta chains below were found in one sample sequenced in a study of T cells expressing NK-cell markers. TCRdb re-called the 5' RACE reads; every CDR3 protein appears as one record, without DNA. This table lists a few hundred thousand distinct CDR3 sequences. Material: blood T cells: a sorted CD56 or NKG2C T cell subset, CD4+ or CD8+ T cells, or bulk PBMC T cells (not recorded which). All receptors derive from a man aged 18 to 30 in good health.

The J gene is TRBJ1-1, the V gene TRBV12-3 or TRBV12-4; the TCRdb D gene call, TRBD1, has no DNA to confirm it. The CDR3 runs 19 residues. The CDR3: CASSFGSGTARLTQKEAFF.

V is TRBV10-1 and J is TRBJ1-1. The CDR3 runs 12 residues. Germline V gene data show CDR1 as WNHNN and CDR2 as SYGVQD (reference sequence). CDR3 residues: CASSEVYTEAFF.

The V and J genes are TRBV28 and TRBJ2-6; the TRBD1 assignment by TCRdb is unverifiable without DNA. The CDR3 has 15 amino acids. Germline V gene sequence: CDR1 MDHEN, CDR2 SYDVKM. CDR3 region: CATSGHHSGANVLTF.

V gene TRBV5-6 combines with J gene TRBJ1-6; the D call from TCRdb, TRBD1, cannot be confirmed without DNA. Germline lookup yields CDR1 SGHDT and CDR2 YYEEEE. The CDR3 is made up of 17 amino acids. CDR3 sequence reads: CASRTTKTGTGYSPLHF.

The chain recombines TRBV18 with TRBJ2-1; TCRdb proposes TRBD2, but this gene call is untestable without DNA. Germline loops: CDR1 KGHSH, CDR2 LQKENI. CDR3 length: 15 residues. CDR3 in amino acids: CASSPGGPSYNEQFF.

This sequence joins TRBV3-1 and TRBJ2-1. Germline lookup yields CDR1 LGHDT and CDR2 YNNKEL (reference sequence). The CDR3 covers 17 residues. The chain's CDR3 is CASSRDKLWGSYNEQFF.

V usage is TRBV12-3 or TRBV12-4 and J usage is TRBJ1-5; TCRdb selects TRBD1, and the lack of DNA leaves this call unchecked. CDR3 length: 13 amino acids. The CDR3 spells CASRDSQNQPQHF.

V and J are TRBV6-6 and TRBJ1-4; TCRdb's D call, TRBD1, is unchecked because there is no DNA. CDR1 MNHNY and CDR2 SVGAGI come from the germline V gene (reference sequence). The CDR3 is 13 residues long. CDR3: CASSPGTFEKLFF.

The rearrangement links TRBV6-1 to TRBJ1-6; TCRdb indicates TRBD1, and absent DNA this call remains unverified. This CDR3 comprises 14 residues. Germline loops: CDR1 MNHNS, CDR2 SASEGT. The CDR3 reads CASRLTGRNSPLHF.